This is a list of T cell receptor beta chains from one sample in a study of blood T cell repertoires in COVID-19. Libraries were prepared by immunoSEQ multiplex PCR; TCRdb keeps only in-frame clonotypes and omits some of them. The sample records tens of thousands of clones, approximately 78% being singletons. Input material: peripheral blood. The receptor set was obtained from an elderly man with acute or convalescent COVID-19. Both conserved end residues are part of each CDR3. A D gene is named only where the DNA matches it firmly. The listing skips clone size in some rows; elsewhere it reads once, few, many or a size class.

v_call	d_call	clone_size	j_call	cdr3_aa	cdr3_nt
TRBV2	.	.	TRBJ1-6	CASSEGGRGPGSPLHF	TGTGCCAGCAGTGAAGGAGGGAGGGGACCCGGCTCACCCCTCCACTTT
TRBV3-1/TRBV3-2	.	.	TRBJ1-4	CASSQGAAGEKLFF	TGTGCCAGCAGCCAAGGGGCTGCTGGTGAAAAACTGTTTTTT
TRBV3-1/TRBV3-2	.	.	TRBJ1-3	CASSQEGDTNTIYF	TGTGCCAGCAGCCAAGAGGGGGACACCAACACCATATATTTT
TRBV11-2	TRBD2	.	TRBJ2-5	CASSSGLAGGKETQYF	TGTGCCAGCAGCTCAGGACTAGCGGGGGGGAAAGAGACCCAGTACTTC
TRBV9	.	.	TRBJ1-1	CASSPPGVSEAFF	TGTGCCAGCAGCCCCCCCGGGGTCTCTGAAGCTTTCTTT
TRBV11-3	.	.	TRBJ2-1	CASSLAAPGSLYNEQFF	TGTGCCAGCAGCCTGGCCGCACCCGGGTCCTTATACAATGAGCAGTTCTTC
TRBV5-4	TRBD2	.	TRBJ2-3	CASSFVGTSGGRVDTQYF	TGTGCCAGCAGCTTCGTTGGGACTAGCGGGGGACGGGTAGATACGCAGTATTTT
TRBV7-2	TRBD2	many	TRBJ2-3	CASSPRLAGTQYF	TGTGCCAGCAGTCCTAGACTAGCGGGTACGCAGTATTTT
TRBV12-3/TRBV12-4	.	.	TRBJ2-7	CASSRASSYEQYF	TGTGCCAGCAGCAGGGCGAGCTCCTACGAGCAGTACTTC
TRBV7-2	.	once	TRBJ1-5	CASSINSNQPQHF	TGTGCCAGCAGCATTAATAGCAATCAGCCCCAGCATTTT
TRBV5-6	TRBD1	once	TRBJ1-3	CASSVRQGSSGNTIYF	TGTGCCAGCAGCGTACGACAGGGTTCCTCTGGAAACACCATATATTTT
TRBV16	.	few	TRBJ1-2	CASSHVLQDNYGYTF	TGTGCCAGCAGCCACGTCCTACAGGACAACTATGGCTACACCTTC
TRBV11-3	.	.	TRBJ2-7	CASSPRGQGAYEQYF	TGTGCCAGCAGCCCTCGGGGGCAGGGGGCCTACGAGCAGTACTTC
TRBV2	TRBD1	once	TRBJ1-2	CASTRDRGIPNYGYTF	TGTGCCAGCACCAGGGACAGGGGAATCCCTAACTATGGCTACACCTTC
TRBV5-4	.	few	TRBJ2-5	CASSFDQETQYF	TGTGCCAGCAGCTTCGACCAAGAGACCCAGTACTTC
TRBV11-2	.	.	TRBJ2-1	CASSLPPGGRSYNEQFF	TGTGCCAGCAGTCTCCCACCCGGGGGTAGGTCCTACAATGAGCAGTTCTTC
TRBV2	TRBD2	few	TRBJ2-1	CASSEVATSGLGSYNEQFF	TGTGCCAGCAGTGAAGTCGCGACTAGCGGGCTCGGGTCCTACAATGAGCAGTTCTTC
TRBV11-3	.	few	TRBJ2-1	CASSSSGNEQFF	TGTGCCAGCAGCTCTTCGGGCAATGAGCAGTTCTTC
TRBV11-3	.	.	TRBJ2-1	CASSLRTARGSEQFF	TGTGCCAGCAGCTTACGGACTGCCCGTGGTAGTGAGCAGTTCTTC
TRBV5-6	.	.	TRBJ1-2	CASSRLNSYGYTF	TGTGCCAGCAGCCGACTCAATAGCTATGGCTACACCTTC
TRBV6-5	.	few	TRBJ1-4	CASSLGQGSNEKLFF	TGTGCCAGCAGCCTGGGCCAAGGTTCTAATGAAAAACTGTTTTTT
TRBV19	.	.	TRBJ1-1	CASSHPGVAAEAFF	TGTGCCAGTAGTCACCCGGGAGTTGCGGCTGAAGCTTTCTTT
TRBV5-6	.	.	TRBJ1-2	CASSLAALRNYGYTF	TGTGCCAGCAGCTTGGCTGCGCTCCGTAACTATGGCTACACCTTC
TRBV7-9	TRBD1	many	TRBJ1-1	CASRFTGGNTEAFF	TGTGCCAGCAGGTTTACAGGGGGGAACACTGAAGCTTTCTTT
TRBV14	.	.	TRBJ2-7	CASSRAYEQYF	TGTGCCAGCAGCCGCGCCTACGAGCAGTACTTC
TRBV11-3	.	few	TRBJ1-3	CASSLGASGNTIYF	TGTGCCAGCAGCTTAGGGGCCTCTGGAAACACCATATATTTT
TRBV23-1	.	.	TRBJ2-2	CASARGGQRNTGELFF	TGCGCCAGCGCCCGGGGTGGACAGAGGAACACCGGGGAGCTGTTTTTT
TRBV5-1	TRBD2	.	TRBJ2-1	CASRSVAGSSYNEQFF	TGCGCCAGCAGATCGGTAGCGGGGAGCTCCTACAATGAGCAGTTCTTC
TRBV5-5	.	.	TRBJ1-5	CASSLGRGSQPQHF	TGTGCCAGCAGCTTAGGCAGGGGATCTCAGCCCCAGCATTTT
TRBV5-6	TRBD1	.	TRBJ2-7	CASNFGTGLLEQYF	TGTGCCAGCAACTTCGGGACAGGTCTTTTGGAGCAGTACTTC
TRBV5-4	TRBD1	.	TRBJ1-1	CASSPDRGQSAFF	TGTGCCAGCAGCCCAGACAGGGGTCAGTCAGCTTTCTTT
TRBV2	.	once	TRBJ1-4	CASREDSPNEKLFF	TGTGCCAGCAGGGAGGACAGCCCTAATGAAAAACTGTTTTTT
TRBV20-1	TRBD2	.	TRBJ2-5	CSASGVAGAETQYF	TGCAGTGCTAGTGGGGTAGCGGGGGCGGAGACCCAGTACTTC
TRBV4-1	.	.	TRBJ1-3	CASSQTTASGNTIYF	TGCGCCAGCAGCCAAACCACAGCATCTGGAAACACCATATATTTT
TRBV14	TRBD1	.	TRBJ2-3	CASSQLTGMRPSTDTQYF	TGTGCCAGCAGCCAGTTGACAGGGATGAGACCCTCCACAGATACGCAGTATTTT
TRBV6-6	.	.	TRBJ2-7	CASSFPSRGGSYEQYF	TGTGCCAGCAGTTTTCCCTCAAGGGGGGGCTCCTACGAGCAGTACTTC
TRBV5-1	TRBD1	.	TRBJ2-2	CASKSGTGSTGELFF	TGCGCCAGCAAGTCCGGGACAGGGAGCACCGGGGAGCTGTTTTTT